A selection of T cell receptor beta chains follows, all from one sample in a study of blood T cell repertoires in COVID-19. The assay was immunoSEQ multiplex PCR, and TCRdb's table has in-frame clones only and misses some. The data hold about 300,000 clones, with approximately 89% observed a single time. Sequencing was carried out using peripheral blood. These receptors were collected from a woman under 40 with COVID-19, enrolled during active disease. CDR3s include the opening cysteine and the closing phenylalanine or tryptophan. Each record gives: clone size, V gene, D gene, CDR3 protein. A D gene is named only where the DNA matches it firmly. A row's size may be missing; if present it is once, few, many or a size class.

NA | TRBV4-1 | TRBD1 | CASSQIAGTGFTGELFF
once | TRBV28 | NA | CASSFQGNQPSSNYGYTF
NA | TRBV6-5 | NA | CASSDSGTYNSPLHF
NA | TRBV5-1 | TRBD2 | CASSPLAGGAYEQFF
NA | TRBV4-1 | TRBD1 | CASSQEARGRGGYTF
NA | TRBV19 | NA | CASSITTRGGTNEKLFF
NA | TRBV7-8 | TRBD1 | CASSLQGGNQPQHF
NA | TRBV27 | NA | CASSLSAGQQPQHF
NA | TRBV28 | TRBD1 | CASSFLLSGQGASEAFF
NA | TRBV11-2 | NA | CASSPIRDSISEQYF
NA | TRBV13 | TRBD1 | CASSPQGGGELFF
NA | TRBV5-6 | NA | CASSGVGSQETQYF
NA | TRBV10-3 | TRBD2 | CAISEGLAGYNEQFF
NA | TRBV2 | NA | CASRAAGQETQYF
once | TRBV2 | NA | CASSEEPGYNEQFF
NA | TRBV28 | NA | CASKPKRGIEAFF
NA | TRBV15 | NA | CATSRDQAVFGGFNEKLFF
NA | TRBV12-3/TRBV12-4 | TRBD1 | CASTWTGNSPLHF